The T cell receptor beta chain described here comes from a study of cytomegalovirus exposure and HLA in healthy donors. Primers included in the PCR were 60 Vbeta and 13 Jbeta primers. Generated by immunoSEQ multiplex PCR, the TCRdb table keeps only in-frame clones and is missing some. The sample carries 200,000 or so clones, roughly 84% recorded once. CDR3 size: 15 residues. The junction had 10 bases not matched to a gene; V was cut back by 6 bases and J by 8 bases. The germline V gene encodes CDR1 SNHLY and CDR2 FYNNEI. The clonotype was recovered from a boy aged 5-17 years in good health and CMV-seronegative. V usage is TRBV2 and J usage is TRBJ1-4; 9 positions agree with TRBD1. The material sequenced was PBMCs. CDR3 amino acids: CASSPTGGSTEKLFF. The DNA for the CDR3 is TGTGCCAGCAGCCCGACAGGGGGGTCTACCGAAAAACTGTTTTTT.